This TCR beta chain was recorded in a study of beta chain features in type 1 diabetes. Findings and limits, study-wide: It was possible that PCR favored shorter templates, equally so in patients and controls.

This clone was found many times. Its antigen is not identified. Germline values: CDR1 SGHAT, CDR2 FQNNGV. The CDR3 contains 17 residues. The junction had 6 bases not matched to a gene; V was cut back by 2 bases and J by 4 bases. TCRB transcripts that were expressed got sequenced, as all of the isolated RNA had been reverse transcribed. An average approximately 4 million reads came from naive, central memory and regulatory T cell samples. Clones were read by immunoSEQ multiplex PCR, and TCRdb kept only the in-frame ones, dropping some. The profile shows 300,000 to 350,000 clones, roughly 8% of them singletons.

This TCR was recovered from a woman aged 18-29 years in good health. The chain carries TRBV11-2 and TRBJ2-1, with TRBD2 matching 12 bases. Sequencing was done on a sample of central memory CD4+ T cells from blood. The CDR3 sequence: CASSLSPGLAGYNEQFF. The CDR3 DNA is TGTGCCAGCAGCTTATCTCCGGGACTAGCGGGTTACAATGAGCAGTTCTTC.